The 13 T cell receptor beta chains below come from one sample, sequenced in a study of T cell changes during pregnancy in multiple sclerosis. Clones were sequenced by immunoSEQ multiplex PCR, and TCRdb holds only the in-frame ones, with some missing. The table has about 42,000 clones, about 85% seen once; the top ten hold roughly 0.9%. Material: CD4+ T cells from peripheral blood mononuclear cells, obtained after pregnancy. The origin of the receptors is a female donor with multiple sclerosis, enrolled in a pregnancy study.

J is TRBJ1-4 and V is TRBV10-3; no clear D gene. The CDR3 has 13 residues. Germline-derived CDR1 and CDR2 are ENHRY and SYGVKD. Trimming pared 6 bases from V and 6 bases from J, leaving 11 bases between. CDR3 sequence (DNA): TGTGCCATCAGCGGAGGCAGAGATGAAAAACTGTTTTTT. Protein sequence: CAISGGRDEKLFF.

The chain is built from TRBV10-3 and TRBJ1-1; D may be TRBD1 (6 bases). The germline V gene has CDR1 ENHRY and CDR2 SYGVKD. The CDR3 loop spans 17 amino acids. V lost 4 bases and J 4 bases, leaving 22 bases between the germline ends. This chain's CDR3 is CAISGVGGRGDSTEAFF. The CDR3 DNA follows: TGTGCCATCAGTGGAGTGGGGGGGCGAGGGGATTCCACTGAAGCTTTCTTT.

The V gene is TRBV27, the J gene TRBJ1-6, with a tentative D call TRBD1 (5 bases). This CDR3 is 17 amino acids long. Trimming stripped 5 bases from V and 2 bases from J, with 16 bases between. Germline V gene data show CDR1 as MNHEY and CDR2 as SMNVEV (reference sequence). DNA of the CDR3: TGTGCCAGCAGTCTGTCAGGGAGGAGCGCCTATAATTCACCCCTCCACTTT. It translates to CASSLSGRSAYNSPLHF.

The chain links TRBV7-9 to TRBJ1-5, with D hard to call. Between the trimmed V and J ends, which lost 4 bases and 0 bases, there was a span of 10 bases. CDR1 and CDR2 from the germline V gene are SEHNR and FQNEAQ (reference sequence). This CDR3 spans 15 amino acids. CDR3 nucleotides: TGTGCCAGCAGCTCTCACAGCAATAGCAATCAGCCCCAGCATTTT. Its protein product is CASSSHSNSNQPQHF.

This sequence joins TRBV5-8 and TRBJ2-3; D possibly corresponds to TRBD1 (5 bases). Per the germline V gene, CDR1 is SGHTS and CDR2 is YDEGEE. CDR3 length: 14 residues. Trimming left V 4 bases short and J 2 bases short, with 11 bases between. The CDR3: CASSQGQNTDTQYF. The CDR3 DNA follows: TGTGCCAGCAGCCAAGGACAAAACACAGATACGCAGTATTTT.

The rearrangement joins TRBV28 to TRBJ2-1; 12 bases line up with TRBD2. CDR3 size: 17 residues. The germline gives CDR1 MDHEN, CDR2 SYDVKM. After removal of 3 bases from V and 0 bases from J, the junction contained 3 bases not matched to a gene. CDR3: CASSFTSGGSSYNEQFF. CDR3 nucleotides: TGTGCCAGCAGTTTCACTAGCGGGGGGAGCTCCTACAATGAGCAGTTCTTC.

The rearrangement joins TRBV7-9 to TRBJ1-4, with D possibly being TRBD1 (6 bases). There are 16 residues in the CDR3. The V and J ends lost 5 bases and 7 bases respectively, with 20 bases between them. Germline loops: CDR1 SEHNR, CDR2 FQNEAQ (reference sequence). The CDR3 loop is CASSHPPGGLSEKLFF. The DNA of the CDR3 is TGTGCCAGCAGCCACCCACCTGGGGGCTTGTCTGAAAAACTGTTTTTT.

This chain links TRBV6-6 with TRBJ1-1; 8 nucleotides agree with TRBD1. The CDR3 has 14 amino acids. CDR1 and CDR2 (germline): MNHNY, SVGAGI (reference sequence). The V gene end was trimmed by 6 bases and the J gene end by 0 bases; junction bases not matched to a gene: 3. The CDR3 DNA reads TGTGCCAGCAGCAACAGGGGGGTGAACACTGAAGCTTTCTTT. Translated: CASSNRGVNTEAFF.

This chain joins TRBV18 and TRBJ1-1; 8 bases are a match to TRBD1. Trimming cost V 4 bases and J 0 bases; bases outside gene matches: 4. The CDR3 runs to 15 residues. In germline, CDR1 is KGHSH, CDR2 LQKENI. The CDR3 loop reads CASSRYRGLNTEAFF. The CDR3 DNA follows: TGTGCCAGCTCACGGTACAGGGGGTTGAACACTGAAGCTTTCTTT.

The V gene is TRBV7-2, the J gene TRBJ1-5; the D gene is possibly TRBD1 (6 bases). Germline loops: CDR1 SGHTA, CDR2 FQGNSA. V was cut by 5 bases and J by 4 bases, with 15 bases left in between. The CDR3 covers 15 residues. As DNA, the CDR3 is TGTGCCAGCAGCCCCCGTGGGGGGGCAAATCAGCCCCAGCATTTT. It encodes CASSPRGGANQPQHF. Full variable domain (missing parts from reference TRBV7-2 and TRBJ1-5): GAGVSQSPSNKVTEKGKDVELRCDPISGHTALYWYRQSLGQGLEFLIYFQGNSAPDKSGLPSDRFSAERTGGSVSTLTIQRTQQEDSAVYLCASSPRGGANQPQHFGDGTRLSIL.

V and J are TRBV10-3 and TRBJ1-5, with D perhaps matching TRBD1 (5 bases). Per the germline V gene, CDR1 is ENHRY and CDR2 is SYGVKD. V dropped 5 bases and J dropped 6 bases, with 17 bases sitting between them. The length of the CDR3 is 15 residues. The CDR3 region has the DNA TGTGCCATCAGTACAGGAATGGGGGGTGGTCAGCCCCAGCATTTT. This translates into CAISTGMGGGQPQHF.

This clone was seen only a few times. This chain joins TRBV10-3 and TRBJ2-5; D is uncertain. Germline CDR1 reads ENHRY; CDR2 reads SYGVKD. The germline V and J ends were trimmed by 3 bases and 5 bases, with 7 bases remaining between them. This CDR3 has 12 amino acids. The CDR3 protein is CAISELGETQYF. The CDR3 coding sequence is TGTGCCATCAGTGAACTGGGCGAGACCCAGTACTTC.

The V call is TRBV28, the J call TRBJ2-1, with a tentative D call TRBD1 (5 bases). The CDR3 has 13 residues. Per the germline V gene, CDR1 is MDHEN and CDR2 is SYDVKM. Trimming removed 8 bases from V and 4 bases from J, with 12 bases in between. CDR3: CASGQGDYNEQFF. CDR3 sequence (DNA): TGTGCCAGCGGCCAGGGCGATTACAATGAGCAGTTCTTC.